The rows below give T cell receptor beta chains drawn from one sample of a study of CD8 T cells in Susac syndrome. One entry per CDR3 protein, called by TCRdb with MiXCR from the immunoSEQ multiplex PCR reads. Counted here are approximately 120,000 distinct CDR3 sequences, around 94% occurring once; the ten biggest clones make up over 0.07%. Sequencing was done on a sample of CD4+ T cells from PBMCs. All receptors come from a human donor in good health. CDR3s include the opening cysteine and the closing phenylalanine or tryptophan.

V,CDR3
TRBV7-8,CASSYDRDTEAFF
TRBV5-1,CASSWGPGDTEAFF
TRBV18,CASSGTAQETQYF
TRBV29-1,CSVASVNTQYF
TRBV20-1,CSASRESTDTQYF
TRBV19,CATRSAGTAYEQYF
TRBV9,CASSVAEGGLKEKLFF
TRBV20-1,CSAPHTSGQGSYEQYF
TRBV2,CASRRDEREGDPYEQYF
TRBV10-3,CAISESVGYTF
TRBV12-3/TRBV12-4,CASSLSGGNQPQHF
TRBV13,CASSRTGLSSYEQYF
TRBV18,CASCPGQGTTEAFF
TRBV30,CAWRYRGLNEKLFF
TRBV28,CASSVSTGEAFF
TRBV11-2,CASSLLYQETQYF
TRBV29-1,CSVYLKFTYEQYF
TRBV29-1,CSVRENTEAFF
TRBV9,CASSASGLSYNEQFF
TRBV20-1,CSAVGTGQLGTDTQYF
TRBV12-3/TRBV12-4,CASSSWSFNTGELFF
TRBV20-1,CSAAPKNTGELFF
TRBV2,CASSEGRGEQFF
TRBV29-1,CSVGQRDRNTEAFF
TRBV29-1,CSGSQGASTEAFF
TRBV2,CASSEPRVSTGGGQPQHF
TRBV7-9,CASSFPEVTRLAEAFF